This TCR beta chain stems from a study of OX40 agonist ivuxolimab in advanced cancers. The germline CDR1 and CDR2 sequences are MNHEY and SVGAGI. The CDR3 sequence is 15 residues long. V shed 0 bases and J shed 2 bases, with 11 bases lying between them. The repertoire was sequenced with immunoSEQ multiplex PCR; TCRdb's copy has only in-frame clones and lacks some. This table holds over 45,000 clones, around 84% found once. The TCR was taken from an adult with an advanced solid tumor such as melanoma, head and neck, liver or kidney cancer. The gene calls are TRBV6-5 and TRBJ2-7; a possible D gene is TRBD1 (6 bases). Source: CD4+ or CD8+ T cells sorted from blood, taken in a trial of the OX40 agonist ivuxolimab. In DNA, the CDR3 is TGTGCCAGCAGTTACTCGAGTAGGGGGACCTACGAGCAGTACTTC. Residues: CASSYSSRGTYEQYF.